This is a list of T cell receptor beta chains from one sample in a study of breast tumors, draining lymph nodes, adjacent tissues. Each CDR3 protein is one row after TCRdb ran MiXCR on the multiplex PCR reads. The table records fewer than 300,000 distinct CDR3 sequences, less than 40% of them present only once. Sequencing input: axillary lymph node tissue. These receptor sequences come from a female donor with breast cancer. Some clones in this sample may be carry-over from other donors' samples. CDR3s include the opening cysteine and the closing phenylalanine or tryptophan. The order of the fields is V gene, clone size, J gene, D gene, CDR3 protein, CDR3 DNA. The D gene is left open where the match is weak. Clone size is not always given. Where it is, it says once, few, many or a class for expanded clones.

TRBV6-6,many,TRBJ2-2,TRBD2,CASSPQGLAGDTGELFF,TGTGCCAGCAGTCCCCAGGGACTAGCGGGAGATACCGGGGAGCTGTTTTTT
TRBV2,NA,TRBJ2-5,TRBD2,CAIIRGGLAGETQYF,TGTGCAATCATCCGGGGGGGACTAGCGGGAGAGACCCAGTACTTC
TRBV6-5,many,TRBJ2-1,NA,CASSYSPWNEQFF,TGTGCCAGCAGTTACTCCCCGTGGAATGAGCAGTTCTTC
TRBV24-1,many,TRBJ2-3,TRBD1,CATSDQGGTDTQYF,TGTGCCACCAGTGACCAGGGGGGCACAGATACGCAGTATTTT
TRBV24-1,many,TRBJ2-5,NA,CATSVVSGVGQETQYF,TGTGCCACCAGTGTGGTTTCGGGAGTGGGCCAAGAGACCCAGTACTTC
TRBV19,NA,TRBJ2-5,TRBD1,CASSIRQGEETQYF,TGTGCCAGTAGTATAAGGCAGGGGGAAGAGACCCAGTACTTC
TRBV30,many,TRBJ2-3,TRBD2,CAWTTSGRPTDTQYF,TGTGCCTGGACAACTAGCGGGAGGCCGACAGATACGCAGTATTTT
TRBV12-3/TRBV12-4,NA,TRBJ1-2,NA,CASSLGGRGNYGYTF,TGTGCCAGCAGTTTGGGGGGGCGCGGCAACTATGGCTACACCTTC
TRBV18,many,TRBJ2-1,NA,CASSLDYSSYNEQFF,TGTGCCAGCTCACTAGACTACAGCTCCTACAATGAGCAGTTCTTC
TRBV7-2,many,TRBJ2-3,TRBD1,CASSTRQGSTDTQYF,TGTGCCAGCAGCACCCGACAGGGTAGCACAGATACGCAGTATTTT
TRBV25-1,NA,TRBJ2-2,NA,CASSPPFTGELFF,TGTGCCAGCAGTCCCCCTTTCACCGGGGAGCTGTTTTTT
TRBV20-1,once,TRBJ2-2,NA,CSGGESDGYTGELFF,TGCAGTGGAGGGGAATCGGATGGCTACACCGGGGAGCTGTTTTTT
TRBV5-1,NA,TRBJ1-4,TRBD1,CASSQGGSSGKLFF,TGCGCCAGCAGCCAGGGGGGAAGCTCTGGAAAACTGTTTTTT
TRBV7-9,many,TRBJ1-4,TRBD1,CASSLGQGDSEKLFF,TGTGCCAGCAGCTTAGGACAGGGGGACAGTGAAAAACTGTTTTTT
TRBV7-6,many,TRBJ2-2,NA,CASSSLVGTGELFF,TGTGCCAGCAGCTCCTTGGTCGGGACCGGGGAGCTGTTTTTT
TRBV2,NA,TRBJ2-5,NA,CASSVRQGGTQYF,TGTGCCAGCAGTGTTCGACAGGGAGGGACCCAGTACTTC
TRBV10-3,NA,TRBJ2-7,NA,CAIHSRGSYEQYF,TGTGCCATCCATAGCAGGGGATCCTACGAGCAGTACTTC
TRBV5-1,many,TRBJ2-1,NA,CASSLAPSSYNEQFF,TGCGCCAGCAGCTTGGCCCCGAGCTCCTACAATGAGCAGTTCTTC
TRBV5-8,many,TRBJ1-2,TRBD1,CASSWDRPTYYGYTF,TGTGCCAGCAGCTGGGACAGGCCTACCTACTATGGCTACACCTTC
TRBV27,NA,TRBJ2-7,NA,CASSFPGSPYEQYF,TGTGCCAGCAGTTTTCCAGGGTCGCCCTACGAGCAGTACTTC
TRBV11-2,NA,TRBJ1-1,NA,CASSLGRGTSRDFF,TGTGCCAGCAGCTTAGGTAGGGGAACGTCGAGGGATTTCTTT
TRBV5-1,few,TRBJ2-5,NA,CASSFTSSGPRKETQYF,TGCGCCAGCAGCTTTACATCCTCGGGACCGAGGAAAGAGACCCAGTACTTC
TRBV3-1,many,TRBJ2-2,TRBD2,CASSQRTSRGELFF,TGTGCCAGCAGCCAAAGGACTAGTCGCGGGGAGCTGTTTTTT
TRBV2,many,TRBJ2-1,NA,CASLTGPNSYNEQFF,TGTGCCAGTCTGACGGGGCCTAACTCCTACAATGAGCAGTTCTTC
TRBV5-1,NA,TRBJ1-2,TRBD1,CASSPGDRILGYTF,TGCGCCAGCAGCCCGGGGGACAGAATTTTAGGCTACACCTTC
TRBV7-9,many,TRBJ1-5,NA,CASSPGVSGQPQHF,TGTGCCAGCAGCCCCGGAGTCTCCGGTCAGCCCCAGCATTTT
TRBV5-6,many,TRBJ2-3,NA,CASSLGRVGDTQYF,TGTGCCAGCAGCTTGGGGAGGGTGGGAGATACGCAGTATTTT
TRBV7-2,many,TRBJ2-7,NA,CASSSTNSYEQYF,TGTGCCAGCAGCTCCACAAATAGCTACGAGCAGTACTTC
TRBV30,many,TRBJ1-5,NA,CAWTRDSNQPQHF,TGTGCCTGGACCAGGGATAGCAATCAGCCCCAGCATTTT
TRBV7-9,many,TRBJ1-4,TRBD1,CASSSGRGFSEKLFF,TGTGCCAGCAGCTCAGGCAGGGGGTTTAGTGAAAAACTGTTTTTT
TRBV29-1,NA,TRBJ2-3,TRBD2,CSVVRTSGYNEQYF,TGCAGCGTTGTTCGGACTAGCGGTTACAATGAGCAGTATTTT